These T cell receptor beta chains were read from a single sample in a study of control samples from healthy donors and cancer patients. Assay used: immunoSEQ multiplex PCR; TCRdb lists only in-frame clones, some missing. The data show 120,000 or so clones, around 92% seen once. Material for sequencing was PBMCs. The receptors were sampled from a man older than 75 with head and neck cancer. The conserved cysteine and the conserved F or W are not part of the CDR3 here.

V gene | CDR3 length | CDR3 protein
TRBV3-1/TRBV3-2 | 10 | ASGDPGYGYT
TRBV19 | 11 | ASSYPGLHEQY
TRBV29-1 | 11 | SVELTDTYEQY
TRBV4-1 | 18 | ASSPQVLGHGGLRLSPLH
TRBV3-1/TRBV3-2 | 10 | ASAGPNYGYT
TRBV11-3 | 11 | ASSAPGYNEQF
TRBV19 | 12 | ASKPTEANYGYT
TRBV5-4 | 12 | ASRGQGGNSPLH
TRBV11-2 | 11 | ASRPKETETQY
TRBV6-1 | 13 | ASSDQGSYNSPLH
TRBV27 | 15 | ASSLSWNSDSSYEQY
TRBV6-4 | 13 | ASSVDGGSNQPQH
TRBV7-9 | 14 | ASSLGRGRATDTQY
TRBV19 | 12 | ASLDSSSSYEQY
TRBV2 | 12 | ASMGAASGNTIY
TRBV10-3 | 13 | AISAETAGNQPQH
TRBV12-3/TRBV12-4 | 10 | ASCQWTDTQY
TRBV10-3 | 11 | AISESRGTEAF
TRBV18 | 11 | ASSRDSSDTQY
TRBV19 | 12 | ASRPGQGAYEQY
TRBV20-1 | 9 | SAREGETQY
TRBV30 | 10 | AWESGANVLT
TRBV3-1/TRBV3-2 | 15 | ASSLRAPARVTDTQY
TRBV19 | 12 | ASSKGQGPLSLH
TRBV19 | 12 | ASRPSGTGYGYT
TRBV5-1 | 11 | ASGQGAADTQY
TRBV19 | 10 | ASSIRDYGYT
TRBV10-2 | 9 | ASSIGGEQY